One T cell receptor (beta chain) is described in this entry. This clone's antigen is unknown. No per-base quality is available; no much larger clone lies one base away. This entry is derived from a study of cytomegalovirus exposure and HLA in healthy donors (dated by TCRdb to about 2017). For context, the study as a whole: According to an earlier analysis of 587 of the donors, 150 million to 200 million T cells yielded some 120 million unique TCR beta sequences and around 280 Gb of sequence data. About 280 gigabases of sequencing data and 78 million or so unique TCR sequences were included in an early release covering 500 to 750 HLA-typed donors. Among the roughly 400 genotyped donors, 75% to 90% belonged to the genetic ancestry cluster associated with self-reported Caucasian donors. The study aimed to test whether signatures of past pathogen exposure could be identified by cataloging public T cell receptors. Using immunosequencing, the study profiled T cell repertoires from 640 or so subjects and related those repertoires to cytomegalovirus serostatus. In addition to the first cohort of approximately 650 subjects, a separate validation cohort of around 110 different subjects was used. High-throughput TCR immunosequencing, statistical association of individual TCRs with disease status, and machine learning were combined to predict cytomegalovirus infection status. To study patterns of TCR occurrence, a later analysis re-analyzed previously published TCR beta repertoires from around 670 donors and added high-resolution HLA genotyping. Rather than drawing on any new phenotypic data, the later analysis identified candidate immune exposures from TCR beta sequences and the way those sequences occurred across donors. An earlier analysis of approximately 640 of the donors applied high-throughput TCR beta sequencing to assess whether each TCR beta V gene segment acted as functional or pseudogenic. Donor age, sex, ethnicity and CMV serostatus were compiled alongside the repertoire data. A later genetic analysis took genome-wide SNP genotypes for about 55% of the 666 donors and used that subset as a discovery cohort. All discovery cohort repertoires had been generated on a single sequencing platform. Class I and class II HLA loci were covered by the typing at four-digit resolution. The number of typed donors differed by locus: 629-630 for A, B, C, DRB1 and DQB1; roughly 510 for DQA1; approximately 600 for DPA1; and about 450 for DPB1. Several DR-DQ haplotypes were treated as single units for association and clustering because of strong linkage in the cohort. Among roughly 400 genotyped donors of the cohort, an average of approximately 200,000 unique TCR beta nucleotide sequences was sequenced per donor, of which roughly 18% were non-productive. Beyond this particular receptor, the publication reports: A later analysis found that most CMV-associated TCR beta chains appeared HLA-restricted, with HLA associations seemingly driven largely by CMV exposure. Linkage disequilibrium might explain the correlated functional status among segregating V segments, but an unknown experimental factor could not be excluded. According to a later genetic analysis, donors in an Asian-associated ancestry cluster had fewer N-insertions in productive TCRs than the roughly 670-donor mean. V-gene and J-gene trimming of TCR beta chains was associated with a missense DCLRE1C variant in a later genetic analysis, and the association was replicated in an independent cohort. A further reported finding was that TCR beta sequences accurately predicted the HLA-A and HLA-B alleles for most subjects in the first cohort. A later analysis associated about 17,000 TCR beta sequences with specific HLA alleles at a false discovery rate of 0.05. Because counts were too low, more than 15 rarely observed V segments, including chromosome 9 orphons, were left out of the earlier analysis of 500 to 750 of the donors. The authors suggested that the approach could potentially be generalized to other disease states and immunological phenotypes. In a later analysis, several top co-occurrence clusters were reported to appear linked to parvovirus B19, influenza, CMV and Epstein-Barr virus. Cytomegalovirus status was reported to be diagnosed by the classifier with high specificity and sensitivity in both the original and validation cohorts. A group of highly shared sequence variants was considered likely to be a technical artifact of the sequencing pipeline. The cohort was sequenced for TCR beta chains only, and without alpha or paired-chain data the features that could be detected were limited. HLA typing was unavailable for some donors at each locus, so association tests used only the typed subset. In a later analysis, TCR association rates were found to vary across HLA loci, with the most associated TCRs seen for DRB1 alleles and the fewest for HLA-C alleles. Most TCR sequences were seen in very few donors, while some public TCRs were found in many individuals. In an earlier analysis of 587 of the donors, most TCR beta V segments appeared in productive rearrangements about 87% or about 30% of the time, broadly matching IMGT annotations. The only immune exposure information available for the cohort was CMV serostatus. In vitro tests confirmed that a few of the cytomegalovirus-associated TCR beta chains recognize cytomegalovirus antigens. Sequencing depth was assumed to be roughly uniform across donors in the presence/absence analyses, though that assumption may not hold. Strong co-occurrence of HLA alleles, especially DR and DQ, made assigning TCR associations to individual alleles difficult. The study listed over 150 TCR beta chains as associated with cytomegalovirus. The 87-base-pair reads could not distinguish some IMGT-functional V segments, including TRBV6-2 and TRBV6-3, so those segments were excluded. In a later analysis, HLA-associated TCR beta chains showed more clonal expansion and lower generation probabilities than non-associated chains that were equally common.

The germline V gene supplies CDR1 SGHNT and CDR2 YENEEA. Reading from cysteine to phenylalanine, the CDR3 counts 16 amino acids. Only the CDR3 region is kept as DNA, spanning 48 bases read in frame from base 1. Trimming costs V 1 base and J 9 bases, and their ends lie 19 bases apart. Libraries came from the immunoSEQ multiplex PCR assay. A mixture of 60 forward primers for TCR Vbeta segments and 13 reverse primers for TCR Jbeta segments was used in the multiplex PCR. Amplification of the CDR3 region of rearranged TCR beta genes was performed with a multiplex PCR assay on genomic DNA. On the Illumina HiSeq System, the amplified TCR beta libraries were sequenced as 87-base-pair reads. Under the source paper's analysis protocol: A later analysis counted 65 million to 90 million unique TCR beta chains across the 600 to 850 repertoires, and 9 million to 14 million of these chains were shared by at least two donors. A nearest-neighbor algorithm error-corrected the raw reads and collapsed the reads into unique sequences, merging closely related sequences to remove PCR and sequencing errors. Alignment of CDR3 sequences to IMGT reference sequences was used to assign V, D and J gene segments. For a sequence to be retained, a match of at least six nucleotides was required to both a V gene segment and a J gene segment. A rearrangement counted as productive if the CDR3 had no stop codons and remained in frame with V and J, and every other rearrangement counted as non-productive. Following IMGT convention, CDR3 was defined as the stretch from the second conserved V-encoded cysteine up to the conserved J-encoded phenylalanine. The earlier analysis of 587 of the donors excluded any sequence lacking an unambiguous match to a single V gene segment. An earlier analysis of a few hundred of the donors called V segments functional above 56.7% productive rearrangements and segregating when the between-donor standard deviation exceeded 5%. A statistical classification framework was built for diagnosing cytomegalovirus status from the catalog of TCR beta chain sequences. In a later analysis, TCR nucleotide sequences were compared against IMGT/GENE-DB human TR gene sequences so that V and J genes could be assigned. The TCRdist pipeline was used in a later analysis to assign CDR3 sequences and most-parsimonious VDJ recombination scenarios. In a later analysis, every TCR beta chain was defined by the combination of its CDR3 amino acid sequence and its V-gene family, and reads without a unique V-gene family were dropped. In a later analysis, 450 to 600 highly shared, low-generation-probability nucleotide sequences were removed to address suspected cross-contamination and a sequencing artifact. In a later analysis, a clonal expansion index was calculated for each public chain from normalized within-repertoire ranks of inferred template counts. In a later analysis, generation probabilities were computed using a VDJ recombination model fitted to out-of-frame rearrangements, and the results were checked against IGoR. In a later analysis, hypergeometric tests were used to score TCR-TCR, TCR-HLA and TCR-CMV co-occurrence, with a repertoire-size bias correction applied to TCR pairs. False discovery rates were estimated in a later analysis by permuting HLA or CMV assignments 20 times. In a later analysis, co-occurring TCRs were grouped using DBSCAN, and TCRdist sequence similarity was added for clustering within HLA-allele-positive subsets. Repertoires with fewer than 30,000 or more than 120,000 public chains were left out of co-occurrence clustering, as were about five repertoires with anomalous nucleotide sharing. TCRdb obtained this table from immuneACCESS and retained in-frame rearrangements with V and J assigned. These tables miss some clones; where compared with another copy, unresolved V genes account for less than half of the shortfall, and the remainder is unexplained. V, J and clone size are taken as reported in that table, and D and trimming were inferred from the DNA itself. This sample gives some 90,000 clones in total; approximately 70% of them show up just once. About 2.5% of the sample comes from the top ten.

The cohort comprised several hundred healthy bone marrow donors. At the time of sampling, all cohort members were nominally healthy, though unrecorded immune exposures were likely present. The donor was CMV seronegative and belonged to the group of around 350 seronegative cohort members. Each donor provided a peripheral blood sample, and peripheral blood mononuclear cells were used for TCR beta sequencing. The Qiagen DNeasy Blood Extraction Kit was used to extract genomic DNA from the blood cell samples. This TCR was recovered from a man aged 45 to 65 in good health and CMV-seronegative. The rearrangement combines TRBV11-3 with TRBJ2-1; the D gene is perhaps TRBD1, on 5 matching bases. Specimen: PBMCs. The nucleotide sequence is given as TGTGCCAGCAGCTTAGTATCGACAGTGTTCGAGTGTGAGCAGTTCTTC. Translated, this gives CASSLVSTVFECEQFF. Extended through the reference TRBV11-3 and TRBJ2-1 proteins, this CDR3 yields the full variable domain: EAGVVQSPRYKIIEKKQPVAFWCNPISGHNTLYWYLQNLGQGPELLIRYENEEAVDDSQLPKDRFSAERLKGVDSTLKIQPAELGDSAVYLCASSLVSTVFECEQFFGPGTRLTVL.